Listed below are T cell receptor beta chains from one sample, sequenced in a study of blood T cell repertoires in COVID-19. Repertoires were generated with immunoSEQ multiplex PCR, while TCRdb's copy carries only in-frame clones and drops some. The sample includes 210,000 or so clones, about 90% of them seen just once. Sequencing was carried out using peripheral blood. These TCRs come from a man aged 35 to 55 with active or convalescent COVID-19. Both conserved end residues are part of each CDR3. A D gene is named only where the DNA matches it firmly. Clone sizes are given selectively: once, few, many, or a class where the clone is expanded.

v_gene	d_gene	abundance	j_gene	CDR3nt	CDR3aa
TRBV21-1	-	-	TRBJ1-2	TGTGCCAGCAGCAAAAAGCCGGGACAGTTTACCCATTTCCATGGCTACACCTTC	CASSKKPGQFTHFHGYTF
TRBV27	TRBD1	-	TRBJ2-7	TGTGCCAGCATCCCTAGGGGGACAGGTGGCCTCTACGAGCAGTACTTC	CASIPRGTGGLYEQYF
TRBV6-6	-	-	TRBJ1-3	TGTGCCAGCAGTTACTCCCACTTTGGCTCTGGAAACACCATATATTTT	CASSYSHFGSGNTIYF
TRBV10-3	-	-	TRBJ1-6	TGTGCCATCAGTGAGTCGGCAGGTTATAATTCACCCCTCCACTTT	CAISESAGYNSPLHF
TRBV28	TRBD1	-	TRBJ1-2	TGTGCCAGCAGCGCTCGGACAGGACCATATGGCTACACCTTC	CASSARTGPYGYTF
TRBV30	-	-	TRBJ2-6	TGTGCCTGGAGTCCGCCTAGGAAACACTCTGGGGCCAACGTCCTGACTTTC	CAWSPPRKHSGANVLTF
TRBV2	-	-	TRBJ2-1	TGTGCCAGCAGTGAACCGGAACTTGGGAGATACAATGAGCAGTTCTTC	CASSEPELGRYNEQFF
TRBV19	-	-	TRBJ1-5	TGTGCCAGTACCTTGACAGGAGGCAATCAGCCCCAGCATTTT	CASTLTGGNQPQHF
TRBV24-1	-	-	TRBJ1-2	TGTGCCACCAGTGATCCAGCCGGGACTTTATATGGCTACACCTTC	CATSDPAGTLYGYTF
TRBV9	-	-	TRBJ1-3	TGTGCCAGCAGCGCCGATGGAGGGCCGCGGACCATATATTTT	CASSADGGPRTIYF
TRBV27	-	-	TRBJ1-2	TGTGCCAGCAGTCTGGGCGGACAGACCTATGGCTACACCTTC	CASSLGGQTYGYTF
TRBV28	TRBD1	once	TRBJ1-2	TGTGCCAGTCTGACCCGGACAGGGGGGTATGGCTACACCTTC	CASLTRTGGYGYTF
TRBV19	-	-	TRBJ2-7	TGTGCCAGTAGTGCCGGTCCTCGCTACGAGCAGTACTTC	CASSAGPRYEQYF
TRBV2	-	-	TRBJ2-5	TGTGCCAGCAGTGCAGGCTGGGAGACCCAGTACTTC	CASSAGWETQYF
TRBV28	-	-	TRBJ1-5	TGTGCCAGCAAATTCGGGAAGGTCTATAGCAATCAGCCCCAGCATTTT	CASKFGKVYSNQPQHF
TRBV19	-	-	TRBJ2-7	TGTGCCAGTAGTCTGGCGGCTAACAGCGGGCCACTTTACGAGCAGTACTTC	CASSLAANSGPLYEQYF
TRBV12-3/TRBV12-4	TRBD2	-	TRBJ2-7	TGTGCCAGCACCCTAGCGGGAGTAAGAGAGCAGTACTTC	CASTLAGVREQYF
TRBV7-3	-	-	TRBJ1-1	TGTGCCAGCAGCAAACAGGGTTTGGGGGTCACTGAAGCTTTCTTT	CASSKQGLGVTEAFF
TRBV7-9	TRBD1	once	TRBJ1-2	TGTGCCAGCAGCTTAGCCCTAAGACAGGGGGCGGACGGCTACACCTTC	CASSLALRQGADGYTF
TRBV11-3	-	-	TRBJ2-5	TGTGCCAGCAGCTTGGGTGAGGGTCGAGAGACCCAGTACTTC	CASSLGEGRETQYF
TRBV4-1	TRBD1	-	TRBJ1-3	TGCGCCAGCAGCCAAAGACAGGGGGAAGGAAACACCATATATTTT	CASSQRQGEGNTIYF
TRBV2	-	-	TRBJ2-7	TGTGCCAGCACCATTACTTACAGGGACGAGCAGTACTTC	CASTITYRDEQYF
TRBV2	TRBD1	-	TRBJ1-1	TGTGCCAGCAGATCTAGGACAGGGCCCACTGAAGCTTTCTTT	CASRSRTGPTEAFF
TRBV10-2	TRBD1	-	TRBJ1-5	TGCGCCAGCAGTGCAGATCCATACAGGGGGCACAATCAGCCCCAGCATTTT	CASSADPYRGHNQPQHF
TRBV5-4	-	-	TRBJ1-2	TGTGCCAGCAGCTTGGGGGGGCGCCTCGACTATGGCTACACCTTC	CASSLGGRLDYGYTF
TRBV27	-	few	TRBJ1-1	TGTGCCAGCAGTCCCCCCGGTGATATGAACACTGAAGCTTTCTTT	CASSPPGDMNTEAFF
TRBV18	-	many	TRBJ2-5	TGTGCCAGCTCACTAGAGTTGTACCAAGAGACCCAGTACTTC	CASSLELYQETQYF
TRBV25-1	-	-	TRBJ1-2	TGTGCCAGCAGCCAACTGCTCAACTATGGCTACACCTTC	CASSQLLNYGYTF
TRBV28	-	-	TRBJ2-4	TGTGCCAGCAGTTTCTACTGGACAGAGCCAACAACCCCGCTTGAATTCGCAGCCAAAAACATTCAGTACTTC	CASSFYWTEPTTPLEFAAKNIQYF
TRBV28	-	-	TRBJ2-7	TGTGCCAGCAGTTTCAGGGGCCGAAGCTCCTACGAGCAGTACTTC	CASSFRGRSSYEQYF
TRBV30	TRBD1	-	TRBJ2-7	TGTGCCTGGAGTGCCCTCGACAGGGGGACGAACTACGAGCAGTACTTC	CAWSALDRGTNYEQYF
TRBV6-5	-	-	TRBJ2-1	TGTGCCAGCAGTCAGAACAATGAGCAGTTCTTC	CASSQNNEQFF
TRBV27	-	-	TRBJ1-1	TGTGCCAGCAAAACAGGGTTGAGCACTGAAGCTTTCTTT	CASKTGLSTEAFF
TRBV6-4	TRBD1	-	TRBJ1-5	TGTGCCAGCAGCGCGACAGGGGGCGGCAATCAGCCCCAGCATTTT	CASSATGGGNQPQHF
TRBV4-2	-	-	TRBJ2-7	TGTGCCAGCAGCCAAGGCGAAACAGGAGGGGCCTACGAGCAGTACTTC	CASSQGETGGAYEQYF
TRBV18	TRBD1	-	TRBJ2-5	TGTGCCAGCTCACCCGCGACAGGGGTCCCGGAGACCCAGTACTTC	CASSPATGVPETQYF
TRBV28	TRBD2	-	TRBJ2-3	TGTGCCAGCAGTCCTCCGACTAGCGCCTCAAGCACAGATACGCAGTATTTT	CASSPPTSASSTDTQYF
TRBV11-2	-	-	TRBJ1-4	TGTGCCAGCAGCCACAGGACATTAGGGGAAAAACTGTTTTTT	CASSHRTLGEKLFF
TRBV18	TRBD1	-	TRBJ1-1	TGTGCCAGCTCACGAAACTTGGGACAGCTGAACACTGAAGCTTTCTTT	CASSRNLGQLNTEAFF
TRBV28	-	-	TRBJ1-1	TGTGCCAGCAGAGCACCGGGAATTAACACTGAAGCTTTCTTT	CASRAPGINTEAFF
TRBV5-4	-	-	TRBJ1-2	TGTGCCAGCAGCCAAGTTGACAGTCAATATGGCTACACCTTC	CASSQVDSQYGYTF
TRBV27	-	-	TRBJ2-6	TGTGCCAGCAGTAGCACAGGGACCTCTGGGGCCAACGTCCTGACTTTC	CASSSTGTSGANVLTF
TRBV7-9	TRBD2	once	TRBJ2-2	TGTGCCAGCAGCCACAGGTTCGGGACTAGCGGGGCAACCACCGGGGAGCTGTTTTTT	CASSHRFGTSGATTGELFF
TRBV27	-	-	TRBJ1-5	TGTGCCAGCAGTTTATCTCGGTTCAATCAGCCCCAGCATTTT	CASSLSRFNQPQHF